The 13 T cell receptor beta chains below all came from one sample that was sequenced in a study of T cells after yellow fever vaccination. Each CDR3 protein gets one entry after TCRdb re-called the 5' RACE reads with MiXCR. The data contain about 330,000 distinct CDR3 sequences, 8% to 9.5% of them seen just once; the ten biggest clones take up around 17%. The input for sequencing was PBMCs, taken 45 days after the first yellow fever vaccination. The receptors derive from a man aged 18 to 35 who received the YFV17D yellow fever vaccine.

This sequence joins TRBV12-5 and TRBJ2-7; 9 nucleotides align to TRBD1. Per germline, CDR1 LGHNT and CDR2 FRNRAP. The length of the CDR3 is 16 residues. V gave up 0 bases and J gave up 6 bases; unmatched junction bases: 9. CDR3 nucleotide sequence: TGTGCTAGTGGTTTGGTCCTCCGGGACAGGGAGCCCGAGCAGTACTTC. This encodes CASGLVLRDREPEQYF.

This chain uses TRBV6-1 with TRBJ1-2; D perhaps matches TRBD1 (5 bases). Looked up from germline, CDR1 is MNHNS and CDR2 is SASEGT. Trimming left V 7 bases short and J 5 bases short, with 17 bases between. The length of the CDR3 is 14 residues. This CDR3 is CASTQGEGFYGYTF. The CDR3 nucleotides read TGTGCCAGCACTCAGGGAGAGGGATTTTATGGCTACACCTTC.

The chain recombines TRBV5-1 with TRBJ2-3; 8 positions match TRBD2. V shed 0 bases, J shed 2 bases, and the junction held 2 bases outside the gene matches. The CDR3 has 15 amino acids. Germline loops: CDR1 SGHRS, CDR2 YFSETQ. This CDR3 is CASSLVSGDTDTQYF. CDR3 coding DNA: TGCGCCAGCAGCTTGGTTAGCGGGGACACAGATACGCAGTATTTT. The variable domain in full, with the rest retrieved from reference TRBV5-1 and TRBJ2-3, is KAGVTQTPRYLIKTRGQQVTLSCSPISGHRSVSWYQQTPGQGLQFLFEYFSETQRNKGNFPGRFSGRQFSNSRSEMNVSTLELGDSALYLCASSLVSGDTDTQYFGPGTRLTVL.

In its sample, this clonotype was seen a few times. This chain links TRBV3-1 with TRBJ2-7; the D gene is possibly TRBD1 (6 bases). Germline V gene lookup returns CDR1 LGHDT and CDR2 YNNKEL (reference sequence). Trimming cost V 4 bases and J 1 base, with 14 bases left between them. The CDR3 contains 15 residues. CDR3 bases: TGTGCCAGCAGCCTCAATCCCCAGGGGTCCTACGAGCAGTACTTC. Its translation: CASSLNPQGSYEQYF.

This clonotype was seen more than once but under ten times. The chain has TRBV7-2 and TRBJ2-3; 10 nucleotides line up with TRBD2. CDR1 and CDR2 (germline): SGHTA, FQGNSA. The CDR3 runs 16 residues. Unmatched junction bases numbered 13, after V lost 6 bases and J lost 7 bases. For the CDR3, the DNA is TGTGCCAGCAGGGCAGCGGGGGGGCCGGGAGGGAATACGCAGTATTTT. Amino acid sequence: CASRAAGGPGGNTQYF.

This clonotype turned up a few times. This chain uses TRBV4-1 with TRBJ2-1; 7 bases fit TRBD2. The germline V gene has CDR1 MGHRA and CDR2 YSYEKL. V lost 3 bases and J lost 8; bases outside the gene matches: 10. The CDR3 is 15 residues long. This CDR3 is CASSQAKRGVYEQFF. The CDR3 coding sequence is TGCGCCAGCAGCCAGGCAAAGCGGGGTGTGTATGAGCAGTTCTTC.

This clonotype was recorded many times. The genes are TRBV5-1 and TRBJ1-2, with unresolved D. Germline V CDR1 and CDR2: SGHRS, YFSETQ. V was pared by 4 bases and J by 0 bases, with 13 bases between. This CDR3 contains 15 residues. CDR3 DNA sequence: TGCGCCAGCAGCGCGGACGGATTTTCTAACTATGGCTACACCTTC. The encoded protein is CASSADGFSNYGYTF.

In this sample, this clonotype turned up many times. CDR3 bases: TGCGCCAGCAGCTTGGACCCTAGCGGGAACACAGATACGCAGTATTTT. Translation: CASSLDPSGNTDTQYF. The rearrangement uses TRBV5-1 and TRBJ2-3; 9 positions match TRBD2. Germline CDR1 and CDR2: SGHRS and YFSETQ. The V gene end was trimmed by 0 bases and the J gene end by 2 bases; junction bases not matched to a gene: 4. The CDR3 is 16 amino acids.

This clonotype was seen only a few times. This sequence joins TRBV2 and TRBJ2-7, with no clear D. The CDR3 covers 14 residues. The V gene's germline CDR1 is SNHLY and CDR2 FYNNEI. Trimming removed 2 bases from V and 2 bases from J, with 10 bases in between. The CDR3: CASSEPRGTYEQYV. In DNA form, the CDR3 reads TGTGCCAGCAGTGAACCCCGCGGTACCTACGAGCAGTACGTC.

This clonotype was seen a handful of times. The chain couples TRBV7-9 to TRBJ1-2; D remains unclear. CDR3 length: 12 amino acids. Trimming shortened V by 1 base and J by 4 bases, and 4 bases separated the two germline ends. Germline V gene lookup returns CDR1 SEHNR and CDR2 FQNEAQ (reference sequence). CDR3 sequence reads: CASSLVIYGYTF. Here the CDR3 DNA reads TGTGCCAGCAGCTTAGTAATCTATGGCTACACCTTC. Full variable domain (rest looked up from reference TRBV7-9 and TRBJ1-2): DTGVSQNPRHKITKRGQNVTFRCDPISEHNRLYWYRQTLGQGPEFLTYFQNEAQLEKSRLLSDRFSAERPKGSFSTLEIQRTEQGDSAMYLCASSLVIYGYTFGSGTRLTVV.

In this sample, this clonotype turned up a few times. The rearrangement links TRBV7-6 to TRBJ2-7; D is undetermined. This CDR3 has 13 residues. Trimming took off 3 bases at V and 4 bases at J, with 10 bases between the two ends. The germline CDR1 and CDR2 sequences are SGHVS and FNYEAQ. CDR3 nucleotides: TGTGCCAGCAGCTTTGGAAATTATTACGAGCAGTACTTC. Translation: CASSFGNYYEQYF.

The chain joins TRBV6-1 to TRBJ1-2; a possible D gene is TRBD1 (6 bases). CDR1 is MNHNS, CDR2 SASEGT, per germline. This CDR3 contains 15 residues. V lost 5 bases and J lost 8, with 21 bases in between. The DNA of the CDR3 is TGTGCCAGCAGTCCACTCTCGACAGGTTTTTTGGGCTACACCTTC. This encodes CASSPLSTGFLGYTF.

A few counts support this clonotype. The chain uses TRBV20-1 and TRBJ2-1; D could derive from TRBD1 or TRBD2 (5 bases each). This CDR3 comprises 14 residues. Germline V gene sequence: CDR1 DFQATT, CDR2 SNEGSKA (reference sequence). Trimming took 5 bases from V and 4 from J, leaving 15 bases between them. Here the CDR3 reads CSAPILGAYNEQFF. CDR3 bases: TGCAGTGCTCCGATACTCGGGGCTTACAATGAGCAGTTCTTC.